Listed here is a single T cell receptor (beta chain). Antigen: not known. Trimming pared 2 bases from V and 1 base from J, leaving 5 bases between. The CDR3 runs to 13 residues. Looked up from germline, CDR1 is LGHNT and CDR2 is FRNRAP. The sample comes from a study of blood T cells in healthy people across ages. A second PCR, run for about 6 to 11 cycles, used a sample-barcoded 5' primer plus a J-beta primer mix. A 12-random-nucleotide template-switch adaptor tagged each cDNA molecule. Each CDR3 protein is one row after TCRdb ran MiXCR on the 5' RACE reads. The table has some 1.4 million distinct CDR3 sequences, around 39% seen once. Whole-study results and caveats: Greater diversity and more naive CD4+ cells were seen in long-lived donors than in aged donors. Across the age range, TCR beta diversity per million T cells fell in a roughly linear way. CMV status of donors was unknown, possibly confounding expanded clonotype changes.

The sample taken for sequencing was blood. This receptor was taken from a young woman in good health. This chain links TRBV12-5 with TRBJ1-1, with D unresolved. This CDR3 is CASGLWGNTEAFF. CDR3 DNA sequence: TGTGCTAGTGGTTTGTGGGGGAACACTGAAGCTTTCTTT.